This entry lists 17 T cell receptor beta chains sequenced from one sample in a study of CD8+ T cells in alopecia areata (dated 2018 in TCRdb). Receptor libraries were prepared by the immunoSEQ multiplex PCR assay. To provide template for TCR sequencing, every sample had RNA extracted and reverse transcribed into cDNA. The source is immuneACCESS, and TCRdb retained only in-frame sequences with V and J called. Part of the clones is not carried over; for the studies checked, unresolved V genes explain less than half of this, and the remainder is unexplained. The sample data list 80,000 to 100,000 clones, and roughly two fifths of these were observed just once. The ten largest account for 1.3% of the sample. Input material: CD4+ T cells sorted from blood. Source of these receptors: a human donor with alopecia areata.

In DNA form, the CDR3 reads TGTGCCTGGAGTGTACGTAAGTTCGATACGCAGTATTTT. It encodes CAWSVRKFDTQYF. V gene TRBV30 combines with J gene TRBJ2-3, with D uncertain. The CDR3 sequence is 13 residues long. Germline V lookup: CDR1 GTSNPN, CDR2 SVGIG (reference sequence). V was cut by 0 bases and J by 6 bases, with 10 bases left in between.

The chain is built from TRBV5-1 and TRBJ2-7, with 8 bases fitting TRBD1. This CDR3 comprises 14 residues. Germline V gene lookup returns CDR1 SGHRS and CDR2 YFSETQ. With 0 bases clipped from V and 2 bases from J, the junction kept 1 base outside the gene matches. CDR3: CASSLDRGAYEQYF. CDR3 DNA sequence: TGCGCCAGCAGCTTGGACAGGGGGGCCTACGAGCAGTACTTC.

J is TRBJ2-5 and V is TRBV5-6; 7 bases map to TRBD2. The CDR3 length is 16 residues. From germline, CDR1 is SGHDT and CDR2 YYEEEE. V shed 4 bases, J shed 1 base, and the junction held 10 bases outside the gene matches. CDR3 in amino acids: CASSPLGASGQETQYF. CDR3 nucleotides: TGTGCCAGCAGCCCCTTAGGGGCTAGCGGCCAAGAGACCCAGTACTTC. The variable domain in full, completed from reference TRBV5-6 and TRBJ2-5, reads DAGVTQSPTHLIKTRGQQVTLRCSPKSGHDTVSWYQQALGQGPQFIFQYYEEEERQRGNFPDRFSGHQFPNYSSELNVNALLLGDSALYLCASSPLGASGQETQYFGPGTRLLVL.

This clone is labeled medium-sized. This rearrangement joins TRBV18 to TRBJ1-6; D not resolved. V lost 3 bases to trimming and J lost 7 bases, with 7 bases between them. From germline, CDR1 is KGHSH and CDR2 LQKENI. CDR3 length equals 13 residues. CDR3 nucleotides: TGTGCCAGCTCACCTTCGGGGAATTCACCCCTCCACTTT. This codes for CASSPSGNSPLHF. The variable domain in full, with the rest retrieved from reference TRBV18 and TRBJ1-6, is NAGVMQNPRHLVRRRGQEARLRCSPMKGHSHVYWYRQLPEEGLKFMVYLQKENIIDESGMPKERFSAEFPKEGPSILRIQQVVRGDSAAYFCASSPSGNSPLHFGNGTRLTVT.

CDR3 protein: CSAMRYRGSGNEQFF. DNA of the CDR3: TGCAGCGCCATGCGGTACAGGGGGTCTGGCAATGAGCAGTTCTTC. V gene TRBV29-1 combines with J gene TRBJ2-1, with 8 bases that match TRBD1. This CDR3 comprises 15 residues. V was pared by 7 bases and J by 6 bases, with 14 bases of the junction left unmatched. Germline V CDR1 and CDR2: SQVTM, ANQGSEA.

This chain links TRBV7-2 with TRBJ1-5, with a tentative D call TRBD1 (6 bases). Per germline, CDR1 SGHTA and CDR2 FQGNSA. The V end lost 3 bases, the J end lost 9 bases, and 15 bases lay between the germline ends. CDR3 size: 14 residues. The CDR3 nucleotides are TGTGCCAGCAGCTTTCGGGACACCCCAGGGCCCCAGCATTTT. It translates to CASSFRDTPGPQHF.

V and J are TRBV10-1 and TRBJ2-1; D unresolved. The CDR3 loop spans 12 amino acids. CDR1 and CDR2 (germline): WNHNN, SYGVQD (reference sequence). V lost 4 bases and J lost 4, with 5 bases in between. CDR3 sequence reads: CASSAGYNEQFF. CDR3 DNA: TGCGCCAGCAGTGCCGGTTACAATGAGCAGTTCTTC.

The J gene is TRBJ1-2, the V gene TRBV7-2, with 7 nucleotides matching TRBD1. CDR3 length equals 17 residues. Germline CDR1 is SGHTA and CDR2 is FQGNSA. V trimming: 6 bases; J trimming: 0 bases; junction bases outside the gene matches: 13. The CDR3 loop reads CASRVNSDRQANYGYTF. The CDR3 nucleotides read TGTGCCAGCAGGGTTAACTCGGACAGGCAAGCTAACTATGGCTACACCTTC.

The CDR3 region is CSASRLNEQFF. The CDR3 DNA follows: TGCAGTGCTAGCAGACTCAATGAGCAGTTCTTC. The genes are TRBV20-1 and TRBJ2-1; D not resolved. The CDR3 is made up of 11 amino acids. V was trimmed by 3 bases and J by 6 bases, leaving 6 bases between them. In germline, CDR1 is DFQATT, CDR2 SNEGSKA (reference sequence).

The chain recombines TRBV5-1 with TRBJ1-5, with 7 bases aligning to TRBD1. The CDR3 has 15 residues. Per germline, CDR1 SGHRS and CDR2 YFSETQ. The trim removed 3 bases at V and 3 bases at J, leaving 6 bases unmatched. The DNA of the CDR3 is TGCGCCAGCAGCTCGGGGACAGAAGACAATCAGCCCCAGCATTTT. Its translation is CASSSGTEDNQPQHF.

This chain joins TRBV7-2 and TRBJ2-3; TRBD2 matches at 9 bases. V was pared by 2 bases and J by 1 base, with 10 bases of the junction left unmatched. Germline CDR1 is SGHTA and CDR2 is FQGNSA. The CDR3 runs to 18 residues. The CDR3 DNA is TGTGCCAGCAGCTTAAGCTGGGGCGGGGGGGCCGGCACAGATACGCAGTATTTT. It encodes CASSLSWGGGAGTDTQYF.

The V call is TRBV30, the J call TRBJ1-4; possibly TRBD1 for D (6 bases). Trimming pared 1 base from V and 3 bases from J, leaving 6 bases between. This CDR3 comprises 13 residues. The germline CDR1 and CDR2 sequences are GTSNPN and SVGIG (reference sequence). In DNA form, the CDR3 reads TGTGCCTGGAGTGGGGGGCCTAATGAAAAACTGTTTTTT. Its translation is CAWSGGPNEKLFF.

This clone was found a few times. The V gene is TRBV5-1, the J gene TRBJ2-1; D possibly uses TRBD1 or TRBD2 (5 bases each). Germline V gene data show CDR1 as SGHRS and CDR2 as YFSETQ. Trimming shortened V by 0 bases and J by 9 bases, and 19 bases separated the two germline ends. The CDR3 has 16 residues. The CDR3 coding sequence is TGCGCCAGCAGCTTGGTGGCAGGTTCGGCCGGGACTGAGCAGTTCTTC. Protein: CASSLVAGSAGTEQFF.

V and J are TRBV4-3 and TRBJ1-6; 7 bases map to TRBD1. Germline lookup yields CDR1 LGHNA and CDR2 YSLEER. The CDR3 sequence is 19 residues long. After removal of 4 bases from V and 5 bases from J, the junction contained 17 bases not matched to a gene. The CDR3 nucleotides are TGCGCCAGCAGCCGTAAAGTAGGGTTTCAGGGGGTAGATAATTCACCCCTCCACTTT. Translating it yields CASSRKVGFQGVDNSPLHF.

The chain links TRBV11-2 to TRBJ2-7, with a possible D match to TRBD1 (6 bases). Germline values: CDR1 SGHAT, CDR2 FQNNGV. This CDR3 has 14 residues. Between the trimmed V and J ends, which lost 4 bases and 4 bases, there was a span of 14 bases. The CDR3 coding sequence is TGTGCCAGCAGCTACTCCCAGGGGTCTTACGAGCAGTACTTC. Residues: CASSYSQGSYEQYF.

About this clone itself: Other DNA sequences in the sample encode the same CDR3. Here the CDR3 reads CASSQQQNTEAFF. DNA of the CDR3: TGTGCCAGCAGTCAACAGCAGAACACTGAAGCTTTCTTT. The V and J genes are TRBV2 and TRBJ1-1; D unresolved. Germline CDR1 SNHLY, CDR2 FYNNEI. This CDR3 contains 13 residues. The ends were cut back, 5 bases at V and 1 base at J, with 8 bases in the middle.

The chain joins TRBV7-2 to TRBJ2-5; the match to TRBD2 covers 13 bases. The germline V gene has CDR1 SGHTA and CDR2 FQGNSA. The CDR3 sequence is 14 residues long. V was pared by 5 bases and J by 7 bases, with 4 bases of the junction left unmatched. CDR3 residues: CASSPGLAGVTQYF. In DNA form, the CDR3 reads TGTGCCAGCAGCCCCGGACTAGCGGGAGTGACCCAGTACTTC.